This T cell receptor (beta chain) was retrieved from a study of blood T cell repertoires in COVID-19. About the study: Acute and convalescent COVID-19 specimens originated in the United States, Italy and Spain. PBMCs, B-cell-depleted T cells, or T cells were the source of the cDNA or gDNA that made up the material.

Authors' processing steps: Amplification with reference gene primers provided the estimates of nucleated cell counts. The assay was immunoSEQ multiplex PCR, and TCRdb's table has in-frame clones only and misses some. V and J calls and clone size are given by that table; D and trimming were obtained from the DNA. The repertoire holds roughly 49,000 clones, with 68% as singletons. The sequenced material came from peripheral blood. The sequence was obtained from a woman aged 65 to 85 with acute or convalescent COVID-19.

CDR3 sequence (DNA): TGCGCCAGCAGCCTTCGGACAGGGGACACCGGGGAGCTGTTTTTT. Its translation is CASSLRTGDTGELFF. This chain uses TRBV5-1 with TRBJ2-2; 9 bases agree with TRBD1. CDR1 and CDR2 (germline): SGHRS, YFSETQ. This CDR3 has 15 residues. V lost 4 bases to trimming and J lost 3 bases; unmatched junction nucleotides: 4. The complete variable domain, with remaining parts taken from reference TRBV5-1 and TRBJ2-2, reads KAGVTQTPRYLIKTRGQQVTLSCSPISGHRSVSWYQQTPGQGLQFLFEYFSETQRNKGNFPGRFSGRQFSNSRSEMNVSTLELGDSALYLCASSLRTGDTGELFFGEGSRLTVL.